These 12 T cell receptor beta chains came from one sample sequenced in a study of blood T cell repertoires in COVID-19 (TCRdb year 2020). The receptor library was made with the immunoSEQ multiplex PCR assay. Here the immuneACCESS table is served through TCRdb, limited to in-frame sequences with V and J called. Missing clones are a known gap in these copies; in checked studies unresolved V genes cover under half, and the rest lacks a known reason. This sample has approximately 99,000 clones in its table, and less than 90% of those were observed once. Of the sample, roughly 2% is held by the ten largest clones. Sequencing used peripheral blood. The receptors come from a man in his 70s with active or convalescent COVID-19.

V gene TRBV5-1 combines with J gene TRBJ2-3; D possibly corresponds to TRBD2 (5 bases). The length of the CDR3 is 14 residues. In germline, CDR1 is SGHRS, CDR2 YFSETQ. V was clipped by 0 bases and J by 6 bases, with 11 bases between them. CDR3 coding DNA: TGCGCCAGCAGCTTGGCCCGGGAAATGGATACGCAGTATTTT. It encodes CASSLAREMDTQYF.

This chain's CDR3 is CASKPGQEIGEAFF. Here the CDR3 DNA reads TGTGCCAGTAAACCGGGACAAGAAATCGGAGAAGCTTTCTTT. The V call is TRBV19, the J call TRBJ1-1, with a tentative D call TRBD1 (6 bases). Trimming left V 7 bases short and J 8 bases short, with 20 bases between. Germline V gene data show CDR1 as LNHDA and CDR2 as SQIVND (reference sequence). The CDR3 spans 14 residues.

The chain is built from TRBV7-3 and TRBJ2-7; 8 positions match TRBD2. This CDR3 region has 15 residues. V lost 2 bases and J lost 2; bases outside the gene matches: 5. The germline V gene has CDR1 SGHTA and CDR2 FQGTGA. CDR3 bases: TGTGCCAGCAGCTTAGGCGGGGGGATTCCCTACGAGCAGTACTTC. This encodes CASSLGGGIPYEQYF.

CDR3 sequence: CSVRRGYNYEQYF. CDR3 sequence (DNA): TGCAGCGTCCGGCGGGGCTACAACTACGAGCAGTACTTC. The gene calls are TRBV29-1 and TRBJ2-7, with D perhaps TRBD2 (6 bases). Looked up from germline, CDR1 is SQVTM and CDR2 is ANQGSEA. The CDR3 totals 13 residues. V was pared by 6 bases and J by 3 bases, with 15 bases between.

This chain connects TRBV19 to TRBJ1-1; tentatively, D is TRBD1 (5 bases). The CDR3 length is 15 residues. V gave up 2 bases and J gave up 0 bases, with 10 bases separating them. Germline CDR1 and CDR2: LNHDA and SQIVND (reference sequence). CDR3 bases: TGTGCCAGTAGTATAAAGGAGGGGATGAACACTGAAGCTTTCTTT. Translating it yields CASSIKEGMNTEAFF. Together with reference TRBV19 and TRBJ1-1, the CDR3 gives the full variable domain: DGGITQSPKYLFRKEGQNVTLSCEQNLNHDAMYWYRQDPGQGLRLIYYSQIVNDFQKGDIAEGYSVSREKKESFPLTVTSAQKNPTAFYLCASSIKEGMNTEAFFGQGTRLTVV.

This clone was detected only once. This chain links TRBV2 with TRBJ2-3; 16 bases fit TRBD2. This CDR3 is built from 17 residues. V dropped 6 bases and J dropped 2; count of bases not matched to a gene: 5. Germline values: CDR1 SNHLY, CDR2 FYNNEI. CDR3 coding DNA: TGTGCCAGCAGGGACGGGACTAGCGGGGGGGACACAGATACGCAGTATTTT. This gives the protein CASRDGTSGGDTDTQYF.

The chain links TRBV7-2 to TRBJ2-1; a weak D match, TRBD1 (6 bases). Germline CDR1 reads SGHTA; CDR2 reads FQGNSA. The CDR3 is 15 amino acids. The V end was cut by 1 base, the J end by 4 bases, with 11 bases between. This CDR3 reads CASSLVRGMYNEQFF. CDR3 coding DNA: TGTGCCAGCAGCTTAGTGAGGGGGATGTACAATGAGCAGTTCTTC.

V usage is TRBV12-3 or TRBV12-4 and J usage is TRBJ2-5; a weak D match, TRBD1 (5 bases). V lost 7 bases to trimming and J lost 5 bases, with 11 bases between them. The CDR3 has 12 residues. Here the CDR3 DNA reads TGTGCCAGCAACCGGGCAGGGGAGACCCAGTACTTC. Its translation is CASNRAGETQYF.

The V gene is TRBV5-1, the J gene TRBJ1-1; D gene ambiguous. V lost 6 bases, J lost 0 bases, and 9 bases lay in between. This CDR3 region has 13 residues. From germline, CDR1 is SGHRS and CDR2 YFSETQ. This CDR3 reads CASTNEVNTEAFF. The CDR3 DNA reads TGCGCCAGCACCAACGAGGTGAACACTGAAGCTTTCTTT.

The rearrangement joins TRBV28 to TRBJ1-6; tentatively, D is TRBD1 (6 bases). This CDR3 spans 18 amino acids. Trimming took 2 bases from V and 0 from J, leaving 14 bases between them. CDR1 is MDHEN, CDR2 SYDVKM, per germline. The CDR3 is CASSLAGGGSSYNSPLHF. CDR3 in DNA: TGTGCCAGCAGTTTAGCGGGGGGCGGAAGCTCCTATAATTCACCCCTCCACTTT.

J is TRBJ1-1 and V is TRBV7-3, with 7 bases fitting TRBD1. Germline CDR1 is SGHTA and CDR2 is FQGTGA. The CDR3 contains 14 residues. Trimming cost V 3 bases and J 5 bases; bases outside gene matches: 6. The CDR3 spells CASSFTGAGTEAFF. The CDR3 region has the DNA TGTGCCAGCAGCTTCACAGGGGCCGGGACTGAAGCTTTCTTT. Using reference TRBV7-3 and TRBJ1-1 for the parts outside the CDR3, the full variable domain is GAGVSQTPSNKVTEKGKYVELRCDPISGHTALYWYRQSLGQGPEFLIYFQGTGAADDSGLPNDRFFAVRPEGSVSTLKIQRTERGDSAVYLCASSFTGAGTEAFFGQGTRLTVV.

The V call is TRBV5-6, the J call TRBJ1-3; no definite D call. The V gene lost 2 bases and the J gene lost 3 bases, with 9 bases spanning the gap. Germline-derived CDR1 and CDR2 are SGHDT and YYEEEE. The length of the CDR3 is 14 residues. CDR3 in DNA: TGTGCCAGCAGCTTCGGGTCTTTTGGAAACACCATATATTTT. It is translated as CASSFGSFGNTIYF.